This passage covers 10 T cell receptor beta chains from one sample sequenced in a study of blood T cell repertoires in COVID-19. Assay: immunoSEQ multiplex PCR; the TCRdb copy retains only in-frame clones and omits some. The table includes approximately 260,000 clones, approximately 79% detected once. Sequenced input: peripheral blood. These receptors came from a woman aged 80 or over with active or convalescent COVID-19.

V and J are TRBV19 and TRBJ2-1, with 11 bases fitting TRBD2. V shed 5 bases and J 12 bases; nucleotides not matched to a gene: 6. The CDR3 loop spans 13 amino acids. Germline CDR1 and CDR2: LNHDA and SQIVND (reference sequence). The CDR3 DNA reads as TGTGCCAGTAGTCCGGGACTAGCGGCGGCGCAGTTCTTC. Its protein is CASSPGLAAAQFF.

The chain uses TRBV3-1 (or the pseudogene TRBV3-2) and TRBJ1-1; the match to TRBD1 covers 10 bases. V lost 0 bases to trimming and J lost 5 bases; unmatched junction nucleotides: 6. The CDR3 spans 16 residues. Germline V gene lookup returns CDR1 LGHDT and CDR2 YNNKEL (reference sequence). Written as DNA, the CDR3 is TGTGCCAGCAGCCAAGATTTTTGGACAGGGGGGACTGAAGCTTTCTTT. Translating gives CASSQDFWTGGTEAFF.

This clone was observed a single time. This chain connects TRBV10-3 to TRBJ1-5; TRBD1 aligns across 11 bases. The V gene end was trimmed by 4 bases and the J gene end by 7 bases; junction bases not matched to a gene: 0. Germline CDR1 ENHRY, CDR2 SYGVKD. This CDR3 region has 13 residues. This CDR3 is CAISGTGGQPQHF. The CDR3 DNA reads as TGTGCCATCAGTGGGACAGGGGGCCAGCCCCAGCATTTT.

The chain couples TRBV5-5 to TRBJ2-5; 7 nucleotides match TRBD2. CDR1 is SGHKS, CDR2 YYEKEE, per germline (reference sequence). Trimming at V came to 2 bases and at J to 4 bases, leaving 2 bases not matched to a gene. This CDR3 has 13 residues. This CDR3 reads CASSFRGVETQYF. The DNA of the CDR3 is TGTGCCAGCAGCTTTCGGGGGGTAGAGACCCAGTACTTC.

This clone was seen ten or more times. The chain has TRBV28 and TRBJ1-3; weak D call: TRBD1 (5 bases). V shed 6 bases and J shed 1 base, with 16 bases lying between them. Germline assignment: CDR1 MDHEN and CDR2 SYDVKM. This CDR3 comprises 16 residues. The CDR3 region is CASRAGGTGSGNTIYF. The CDR3, as DNA: TGTGCCAGCAGGGCCGGGGGTACGGGTTCTGGAAACACCATATATTTT.

The sample holds a few counts of this clone. The V gene is TRBV15, the J gene TRBJ1-2, with a tentative D call TRBD1 (6 bases). Trimming stripped 0 bases from V and 8 bases from J, with 13 bases between. The germline V gene has CDR1 LNHNV and CDR2 YYDKDF (reference sequence). This CDR3 has 14 amino acids. The CDR3 loop is CATSRDNSGTGYTF. CDR3 bases: TGTGCCACCAGCAGAGATAACTCCGGGACAGGCTACACCTTC.

In this sample, this clone turned up a few times. The V and J genes are TRBV2 and TRBJ2-5; TRBD2 matches 14 bases. Germline V gene data show CDR1 as SNHLY and CDR2 as FYNNEI. This CDR3 contains 16 residues. V lost 1 base to trimming and J lost 4 bases; unmatched junction nucleotides: 2. The CDR3 DNA is TGTGCCAGCAGTGAAGGACTAGCGGGGGGGCCAGAGACCCAGTACTTC. Its translation is CASSEGLAGGPETQYF.

J is TRBJ2-7 and V is TRBV30; D gene ambiguous. Trimming pared 3 bases from V and 1 base from J, leaving 10 bases between. CDR3 size: 13 residues. Germline CDR1 reads GTSNPN; CDR2 reads SVGIG (reference sequence). As DNA, the CDR3 is TGTGCCTGGAGCCCCACAGTGTCCTACGAGCAGTACTTC. Its protein product is CAWSPTVSYEQYF.

The rearrangement links TRBV15 to TRBJ2-7, with TRBD1 matching over 7 bases. Germline lookup yields CDR1 LNHNV and CDR2 YYDKDF (reference sequence). With 0 bases clipped from V and 3 bases from J, the junction kept 2 bases outside the gene matches. The CDR3 extends over 14 amino acids. In DNA, the CDR3 is TGTGCCACCAGCAGAGAGAACAGGGGCTACGAGCAGTACTTC. As protein: CATSRENRGYEQYF.

This chain connects TRBV7-9 to TRBJ1-1; tentatively, D is TRBD1 (5 bases). This CDR3 spans 14 amino acids. V was clipped by 1 base and J by 4 bases, with 10 bases between them. Germline V CDR1 and CDR2: SEHNR, FQNEAQ (reference sequence). The chain's CDR3 is CASSLVDTFTEAFF. In nucleotides, the CDR3 is TGTGCCAGCAGCTTAGTGGACACCTTCACTGAAGCTTTCTTT.